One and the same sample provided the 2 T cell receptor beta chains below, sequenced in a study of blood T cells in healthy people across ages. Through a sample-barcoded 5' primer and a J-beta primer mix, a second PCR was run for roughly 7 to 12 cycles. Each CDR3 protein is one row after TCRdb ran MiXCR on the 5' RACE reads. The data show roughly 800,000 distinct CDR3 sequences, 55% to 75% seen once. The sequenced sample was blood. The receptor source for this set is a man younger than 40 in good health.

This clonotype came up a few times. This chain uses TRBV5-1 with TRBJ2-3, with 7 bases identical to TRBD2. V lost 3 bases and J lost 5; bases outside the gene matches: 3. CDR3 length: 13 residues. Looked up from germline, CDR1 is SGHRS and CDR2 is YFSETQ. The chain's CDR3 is CASSSTSEDTQYF. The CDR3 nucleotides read TGCGCCAGCAGCTCCACTAGCGAAGATACGCAGTATTTT.

The CDR3 coding sequence is TGCGCCAGCAGCTTGGGACAGACGGACGGCACAGATACGCAGTATTTT. It codes for CASSLGQTDGTDTQYF. The genes are TRBV5-1 and TRBJ2-3; perhaps TRBD1 as D (5 bases). The V end was cut by 0 bases, the J end by 1 base, with 12 bases between. The CDR3 has 16 residues. The germline V gene has CDR1 SGHRS and CDR2 YFSETQ.